The next 21 T cell receptor beta chains were all read from a single sample in a study of CD8+ T cells in alopecia areata. Following extraction, RNA underwent reverse transcription to cDNA, which served as the sequencing template. The assay was immunoSEQ multiplex PCR, and TCRdb's table has in-frame clones only and misses some. The table lists 130,000 to 150,000 clones, roughly half of them singletons. The sample consisted of CD4+ T cells sorted from blood, taken at week 0. Every receptor here comes from a human donor with alopecia areata.

This chain joins TRBV27 and TRBJ2-5; 8 nucleotides line up with TRBD1. The length of the CDR3 is 15 residues. CDR1 MNHEY and CDR2 SMNVEV come from the germline V gene (reference sequence). After removal of 1 base from V and 5 bases from J, the junction contained 6 bases not matched to a gene. CDR3 loop: CASSLFPRGLETQYF. In DNA, the CDR3 is TGTGCCAGCAGTTTATTCCCCAGGGGGCTGGAGACCCAGTACTTC.

The chain uses TRBV6-5 and TRBJ2-2; unclear D gene. The CDR3 consists of 14 residues. Germline assignment: CDR1 MNHEY and CDR2 SVGAGI. Trimming cost V 7 bases and J 5 bases, with 14 bases left between them. CDR3 protein: CASTLGSRTGELFF. The DNA for the CDR3 is TGTGCCAGCACTTTAGGGTCTCGGACCGGGGAGCTGTTTTTT.

The rearrangement uses TRBV6-5 and TRBJ2-1, with no clear D. The CDR3 has 11 amino acids. Trimming cost V 9 bases and J 7 bases, with 10 bases left between them. CDR1 is MNHEY, CDR2 SVGAGI, per germline. In nucleotides, the CDR3 is TGTGCCAGTCCCCGGTCGAATGAGCAGTTCTTC. It yields the protein CASPRSNEQFF.

The sample holds a few counts of this clone. V usage is TRBV29-1 and J usage is TRBJ2-1; D may be TRBD1 (6 bases). CDR1 is SQVTM and CDR2 is ANQGSEA in the germline V gene. The CDR3 extends over 14 amino acids. Trimming left V 0 bases short and J 7 bases short, with 13 bases between. CDR3 nucleotide sequence: TGCAGCGTTGAAGATCTCAGGGGCGGGAATGAGCAGTTCTTC. This translates into CSVEDLRGGNEQFF.

The chain uses TRBV29-1 and TRBJ1-4, with a tentative D call TRBD1 (5 bases). This CDR3 contains 14 residues. Germline V gene data show CDR1 as SQVTM and CDR2 as ANQGSEA. Between the trimmed V and J ends, which lost 3 bases and 7 bases, there was a span of 15 bases. The CDR3 bases are TGCAGCGTTGAGGGTCAGGGTGGAAGTGAAAAACTGTTTTTT. Its protein product is CSVEGQGGSEKLFF.

Remarks on this clone: The same CDR3 can be traced to other DNA sequences in this sample. This chain uses TRBV4-3 with TRBJ2-5, with 7 bases matching TRBD1. The J segment lost 9 bases and the V segment lost 0 bases, leaving 4 bases of the junction unmatched. Germline V gene data show CDR1 as LGHNA and CDR2 as YSLEER. The length of the CDR3 is 13 residues. CDR3 coding DNA: TGCGCCAGCAGCCAAGATGGTACAGGGGCCCAGTACTTC. It yields the protein CASSQDGTGAQYF.

This clone was picked up a small number of times. The rearrangement links TRBV7-6 to TRBJ2-4, with a possible D match to TRBD1 (6 bases). Trimming took 8 bases from V and 9 from J, leaving 17 bases between them. Germline CDR1 reads SGHVS; CDR2 reads FNYEAQ. The CDR3 totals 13 residues. CDR3 region: CASGRDNQGIQYF. CDR3 nucleotides: TGTGCCAGCGGAAGGGACAATCAGGGCATTCAGTACTTC.

There are a few counts of this clone. The chain couples TRBV4-1 to TRBJ1-2; D perhaps matches TRBD1 (5 bases). Germline V gene lookup returns CDR1 MGHRA and CDR2 YSYEKL. V dropped 1 base and J dropped 0 bases, with 12 bases sitting between them. The CDR3 has 16 residues. The CDR3 region has the DNA TGCGCCAGCAGCCAAGGGTGGAGGGGAGCTAACTATGGCTACACCTTC. Its protein is CASSQGWRGANYGYTF.

The CDR3 sequence is CASSPTGQRGKTGELFF. The CDR3 DNA follows: TGTGCCAGCAGCCCGACCGGCCAGCGGGGGAAAACCGGGGAGCTGTTTTTT. This chain links TRBV5-8 with TRBJ2-2, with 8 bases identical to TRBD2. The germline gives CDR1 SGHTS, CDR2 YDEGEE. The CDR3 sequence is 17 residues long. Germline trimming cut 4 bases from V and 5 bases from J; bases unmatched to any gene: 13.

This clone appeared a single time. The chain has TRBV12-5 and TRBJ2-1; D is ambiguous. With 8 bases removed from V and 7 bases from J, the gap between germline ends came to 12 bases. This CDR3 is 12 amino acids long. The germline CDR1 and CDR2 sequences are LGHNT and FRNRAP. In DNA, the CDR3 is TGTGCTAGTTCCCCCACCACGAATGAGCAGTTCTTC. Protein product: CASSPTTNEQFF.

The rearrangement joins TRBV29-1 to TRBJ2-5; 10 nucleotides match TRBD2. This CDR3 contains 13 residues. Germline CDR1 and CDR2: SQVTM and ANQGSEA. Unmatched junction bases numbered 8, after V lost 8 bases and J lost 5 bases. The chain's CDR3 is CSPGGSGRETQYF. DNA for the CDR3: TGCAGCCCAGGGGGTAGCGGGAGGGAGACCCAGTACTTC.

This clone turned up a few times. The chain has TRBV30 and TRBJ1-2; D is perhaps TRBD1 (6 bases). V gave up 1 base and J gave up 8 bases, with 8 bases separating them. The CDR3 has 11 amino acids. Germline lookup yields CDR1 GTSNPN and CDR2 SVGIG (reference sequence). Here the CDR3 DNA reads TGTGCCTGGAGTGAGGGGGGCGGCTACACCTTC. Translated, it gives CAWSEGGGYTF.

The table lists this clone with a few counts. The chain uses TRBV7-2 and TRBJ2-5; the D gene is possibly TRBD2 (6 bases). CDR3 length equals 15 residues. Germline CDR1 reads SGHTA; CDR2 reads FQGNSA. Trimming removed 2 bases at V and 1 base at J, with 11 bases between. The CDR3 protein is CASSLRQTSQETQYF. CDR3 in DNA: TGTGCCAGCAGCTTACGCCAGACTAGCCAAGAGACCCAGTACTTC.

This clone was seen a few times. Additional DNA sequences in this sample encode the identical CDR3. The chain couples TRBV5-1 to TRBJ2-5; the D call may be TRBD1 or TRBD2 (5 bases each). This CDR3 contains 14 residues. V was trimmed by 0 bases and J by 2 bases, leaving 8 bases between them. Germline V gene lookup returns CDR1 SGHRS and CDR2 YFSETQ. The CDR3 loop reads CASSLGGPQETQYF. The CDR3 DNA sequence: TGCGCCAGCAGCTTGGGGGGACCGCAAGAGACCCAGTACTTC.

The gene calls are TRBV2 and TRBJ2-7, with 8 nucleotides matching TRBD1. Germline lookup yields CDR1 SNHLY and CDR2 FYNNEI. The ends lost 7 bases at V and 0 bases at J; junction bases unmatched: 11. The CDR3 extends over 16 amino acids. The CDR3 coding sequence is TGTGCCAGCACCGGGACAGGTAGACCCAGCTCCTACGAGCAGTACTTC. Translating it yields CASTGTGRPSSYEQYF.

The chain employs TRBV11-2 and TRBJ2-1; either TRBD1 or TRBD2 may supply D (5 bases each). V gave up 3 bases and J gave up 7 bases, with 19 bases separating them. CDR3 length equals 16 residues. Per the germline V gene, CDR1 is SGHAT and CDR2 is FQNNGV. DNA of the CDR3: TGTGCCAGCAGCTTTAACCCAACCGGGACGTTTAATGAGCAGTTCTTC. Translating gives CASSFNPTGTFNEQFF.

In this sample, this clone turned up a few times. The chain joins TRBV2 to TRBJ2-2, with D possibly TRBD1 on 6 matching bases. Deletions cut 7 bases from V and 6 bases from J, with 15 bases between. The CDR3 is made up of 14 amino acids. CDR1 is SNHLY and CDR2 is FYNNEI in the germline V gene. The CDR3 here is CASTRDTSAGELFF. The CDR3 DNA follows: TGTGCCAGCACCCGGGACACCTCGGCCGGGGAGCTGTTTTTT.

This chain uses TRBV19 with TRBJ1-5, with D perhaps matching TRBD1 (6 bases). The CDR3 sequence is 15 residues long. Germline loops: CDR1 LNHDA, CDR2 SQIVND (reference sequence). V was cut by 9 bases and J by 1 base, with 16 bases left in between. The CDR3 spells CASKRGGDSNQPQHF. The CDR3 DNA is TGTGCCAGCAAGAGGGGGGGAGACAGCAATCAGCCCCAGCATTTT.

The V and J genes are TRBV7-9 and TRBJ2-3, with D hard to call. Trimming took 6 bases from V and 0 from J, leaving 16 bases between them. There are 16 residues in the CDR3. The V gene's germline CDR1 is SEHNR and CDR2 FQNEAQ (reference sequence). The CDR3 bases are TGTGCCAGCAGTAAGGCTTGGGAAGATAGCACAGATACGCAGTATTTT. It translates to CASSKAWEDSTDTQYF.

DNA of the CDR3: TGCAGCGTTGCCTCTTACAATGAGCAGTTCTTC. Translated, it gives CSVASYNEQFF. The rearrangement uses TRBV29-1 and TRBJ2-1, with D uncertain. The CDR3 is 11 amino acids. V was shortened by 4 bases and J by 4 bases, with 5 bases between the two germline ends. The germline V gene encodes CDR1 SQVTM and CDR2 ANQGSEA.

This clone was seen only a few times. The rearrangement uses TRBV28 and TRBJ1-2; D remains ambiguous. The CDR3 runs to 14 residues. Germline V lookup: CDR1 MDHEN, CDR2 SYDVKM. Trimming pared 2 bases from V and 8 bases from J, leaving 15 bases between. The CDR3 reads CASSLREGIQGYTF. The CDR3 DNA is TGTGCCAGCAGTTTACGTGAAGGGATACAGGGCTACACCTTC.